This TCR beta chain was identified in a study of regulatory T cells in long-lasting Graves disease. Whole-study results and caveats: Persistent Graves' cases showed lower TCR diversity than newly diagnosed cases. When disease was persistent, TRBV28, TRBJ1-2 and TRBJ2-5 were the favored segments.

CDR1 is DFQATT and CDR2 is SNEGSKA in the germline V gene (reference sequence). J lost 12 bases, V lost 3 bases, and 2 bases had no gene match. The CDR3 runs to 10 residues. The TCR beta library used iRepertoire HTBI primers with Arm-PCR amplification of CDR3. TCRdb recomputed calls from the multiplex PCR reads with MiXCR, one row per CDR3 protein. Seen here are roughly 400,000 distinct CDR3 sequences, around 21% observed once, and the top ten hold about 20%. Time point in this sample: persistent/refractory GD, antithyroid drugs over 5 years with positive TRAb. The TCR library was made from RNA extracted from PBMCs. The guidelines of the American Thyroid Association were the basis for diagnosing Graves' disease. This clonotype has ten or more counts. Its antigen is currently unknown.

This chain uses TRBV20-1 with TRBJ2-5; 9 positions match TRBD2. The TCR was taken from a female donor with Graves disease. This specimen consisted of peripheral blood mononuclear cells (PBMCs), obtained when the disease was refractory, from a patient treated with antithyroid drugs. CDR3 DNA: TGCAGTGCTAGTTTAGCGGGAGAGTACTTC. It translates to CSASLAGEYF.